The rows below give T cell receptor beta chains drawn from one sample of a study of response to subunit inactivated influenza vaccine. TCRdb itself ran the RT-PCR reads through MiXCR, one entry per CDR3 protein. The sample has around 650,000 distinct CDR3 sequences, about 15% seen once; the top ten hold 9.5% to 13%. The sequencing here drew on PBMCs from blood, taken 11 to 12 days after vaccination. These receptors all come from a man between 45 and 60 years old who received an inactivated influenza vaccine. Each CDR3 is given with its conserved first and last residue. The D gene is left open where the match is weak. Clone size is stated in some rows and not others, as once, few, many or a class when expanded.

cdr3_aa: CASSARVDTGELFF; cdr3_nt: TGCGCCAGCAGCGCCAGGGTCGACACCGGGGAGCTGTTTTTT; clone_size: many; j_call: TRBJ2-2; d_call: .; v_call: TRBV5-1
cdr3_aa: CASSPIAGALVYYYNEQFF; cdr3_nt: TGTGCCAGCAGCCCTATAGCGGGAGCATTGGTCTACTACTACAATGAGCAGTTCTTC; clone_size: few; j_call: TRBJ2-1; d_call: TRBD2; v_call: TRBV11-2
cdr3_aa: CASSGVLAEPYNEQFF; cdr3_nt: TGTGCCAGCAGCGGGGTACTAGCGGAACCATACAATGAGCAGTTCTTC; clone_size: few; j_call: TRBJ2-1; d_call: TRBD2; v_call: TRBV11-2
cdr3_aa: CASGRAARTDTQYF; cdr3_nt: TGTGCTAGTGGAAGGGCCGCGCGCACAGATACGCAGTATTTT; clone_size: .; j_call: TRBJ2-3; d_call: .; v_call: TRBV12-5
cdr3_aa: CASSQEKSGTEAFF; cdr3_nt: TGCGCCAGCAGCCAAGAAAAGTCGGGCACTGAAGCTTTCTTT; clone_size: .; j_call: TRBJ1-1; d_call: .; v_call: TRBV4-3
cdr3_aa: CASSLAVTGRDTQYF; cdr3_nt: TGTGCCAGCAGCTTGGCTGTCACAGGGAGAGATACGCAGTATTTT; clone_size: .; j_call: TRBJ2-3; d_call: .; v_call: TRBV7-9
cdr3_aa: CASGTGVGHGETQYF; cdr3_nt: TGTGCCAGCGGGACAGGGGTGGGACATGGGGAGACCCAGTACTTC; clone_size: .; j_call: TRBJ2-5; d_call: TRBD1; v_call: TRBV7-9
cdr3_aa: CASSYDLAGPYEQYF; cdr3_nt: TGTGCCAGCAGTTACGACCTAGCGGGACCCTACGAGCAGTACTTC; clone_size: few; j_call: TRBJ2-7; d_call: TRBD2; v_call: TRBV6-2/TRBV6-3
cdr3_aa: CASSRPGLAGPTTLNEQFF; cdr3_nt: TGTGCCAGCAGCAGACCGGGACTAGCGGGACCAACAACCCTCAATGAGCAGTTCTTC; clone_size: many; j_call: TRBJ2-1; d_call: .; v_call: TRBV21-1
cdr3_aa: CASSLSGQFYEQYF; cdr3_nt: TGCGCCAGCAGCTTGTCTGGACAGTTCTACGAGCAGTACTTC; clone_size: few; j_call: TRBJ2-7; d_call: .; v_call: TRBV5-1
cdr3_aa: CSAAGLAGGLLTYEQYF; cdr3_nt: TGCAGTGCTGCGGGACTAGCGGGAGGCCTCCTCACCTACGAGCAGTACTTC; clone_size: few; j_call: TRBJ2-7; d_call: TRBD2; v_call: TRBV20-1
cdr3_aa: CASSLTGGYETQYF; cdr3_nt: TGTGCCAGCAGCTTGACAGGGGGATACGAGACCCAGTACTTC; clone_size: .; j_call: TRBJ2-5; d_call: TRBD1; v_call: TRBV7-2
cdr3_aa: CASSSPGTEVPTTGELFF; cdr3_nt: TGTGCCAGCAGCTCCCCGGGGACAGAGGTTCCCACCACCGGGGAGCTGTTTTTT; clone_size: .; j_call: TRBJ2-2; d_call: TRBD1; v_call: TRBV11-1
cdr3_aa: CASSLDRGNTEAFF; cdr3_nt: TGTGCCAGCAGCTTAGATAGGGGGAACACTGAAGCTTTCTTT; clone_size: many; j_call: TRBJ1-1; d_call: .; v_call: TRBV13
cdr3_aa: CASSPLQGIGSGELFF; cdr3_nt: TGTGCCAGCAGCCCTTTACAGGGAATTGGTTCCGGGGAGCTGTTTTTT; clone_size: .; j_call: TRBJ2-2; d_call: .; v_call: TRBV7-9
cdr3_aa: CSGWDRTNTGELFF; cdr3_nt: TGCAGCGGCTGGGACAGAACGAACACCGGGGAGCTGTTTTTT; clone_size: .; j_call: TRBJ2-2; d_call: TRBD1; v_call: TRBV29-1
cdr3_aa: CATSDLDRGRKETQYF; cdr3_nt: TGTGCCACCAGTGATTTGGATCGGGGGCGCAAAGAGACCCAGTACTTC; clone_size: few; j_call: TRBJ2-5; d_call: .; v_call: TRBV24-1
cdr3_aa: CASSLVHDSYEQYF; cdr3_nt: TGTGCCAGCAGTTTAGTTCACGATTCCTACGAGCAGTACTTC; clone_size: .; j_call: TRBJ2-7; d_call: .; v_call: TRBV27
cdr3_aa: CASSMGLAEETQYF; cdr3_nt: TGTGCCAGCAGCATGGGACTAGCGGAAGAGACCCAGTACTTC; clone_size: .; j_call: TRBJ2-5; d_call: TRBD2; v_call: TRBV6-1
cdr3_aa: CASSPPRGGTEAFF; cdr3_nt: TGTGCCAGCAGCCCCCCCCGGGGGGGCACTGAAGCTTTCTTT; clone_size: many; j_call: TRBJ1-1; d_call: .; v_call: TRBV7-9
cdr3_aa: CASNRAPTGYETQYF; cdr3_nt: TGTGCCAGCAACAGGGCCCCGACAGGGTACGAGACCCAGTACTTC; clone_size: few; j_call: TRBJ2-5; d_call: TRBD1; v_call: TRBV2
cdr3_aa: CAISARWVRVNTEAFF; cdr3_nt: TGTGCCATCAGCGCTCGCTGGGTTCGGGTGAACACTGAAGCTTTCTTT; clone_size: few; j_call: TRBJ1-1; d_call: .; v_call: TRBV10-3
cdr3_aa: CASSSRGSYNEQFF; cdr3_nt: TGTGCCAGCAGCTCCCGCGGCTCCTACAATGAGCAGTTCTTC; clone_size: .; j_call: TRBJ2-1; d_call: .; v_call: TRBV7-2
cdr3_aa: CASSEEGRGYNEQFF; cdr3_nt: TGTGCCAGCAGTGAAGAGGGAAGGGGGTACAATGAGCAGTTCTTC; clone_size: .; j_call: TRBJ2-1; d_call: .; v_call: TRBV2
cdr3_aa: CASSLWGPSGTTNNEQFF; cdr3_nt: TGCGCCAGCAGCTTGTGGGGACCTAGCGGGACGACGAACAATGAGCAGTTCTTC; clone_size: few; j_call: TRBJ2-1; d_call: TRBD2; v_call: TRBV5-1
cdr3_aa: CASSQGRRSYNEQFF; cdr3_nt: TGTGCCAGCAGCCAAGGCAGACGTTCCTACAATGAGCAGTTCTTC; clone_size: few; j_call: TRBJ2-1; d_call: .; v_call: TRBV14
cdr3_aa: CASSLAPASGRVTQYF; cdr3_nt: TGTGCCAGCAGCTTAGCGCCGGCTAGCGGGAGGGTTACGCAGTATTTT; clone_size: .; j_call: TRBJ2-3; d_call: TRBD2; v_call: TRBV7-2
cdr3_aa: CASSLARVGGNTIYF; cdr3_nt: TGTGCCAGCAGCTTAGCCAGGGTGGGAGGAAACACCATATATTTT; clone_size: few; j_call: TRBJ1-3; d_call: .; v_call: TRBV7-2
cdr3_aa: CASSPGYRTDTQYF; cdr3_nt: TGTGCCAGCTCTCCAGGGTATCGCACAGATACGCAGTATTTT; clone_size: .; j_call: TRBJ2-3; d_call: .; v_call: TRBV18
cdr3_aa: CSANNRDAWVSPLHF; cdr3_nt: TGCAGTGCAAACAACAGGGATGCGTGGGTTTCACCCCTCCACTTT; clone_size: many; j_call: TRBJ1-6; d_call: .; v_call: TRBV20-1
cdr3_aa: CASSSTGQGAWETQYF; cdr3_nt: TGCGCCAGCAGCTCGACAGGACAGGGGGCGTGGGAGACCCAGTACTTC; clone_size: .; j_call: TRBJ2-5; d_call: TRBD1; v_call: TRBV5-1
cdr3_aa: CASTITATEAFF; cdr3_nt: TGTGCCAGCACCATAACGGCCACTGAAGCTTTCTTT; clone_size: .; j_call: TRBJ1-1; d_call: .; v_call: TRBV7-9
cdr3_aa: CASSPTGRDEQYF; cdr3_nt: TGTGCCAGCAGCCCCACAGGGCGCGACGAGCAGTACTTC; clone_size: .; j_call: TRBJ2-7; d_call: .; v_call: TRBV12-3/TRBV12-4
cdr3_aa: CSATKATGTGTDTQYF; cdr3_nt: TGCAGTGCCACTAAGGCGACCGGGACAGGCACAGATACGCAGTATTTT; clone_size: few; j_call: TRBJ2-3; d_call: TRBD1; v_call: TRBV20-1
cdr3_aa: CSVGGRGANEKLFF; cdr3_nt: TGCAGCGTTGGGGGTCGGGGGGCTAATGAAAAACTGTTTTTT; clone_size: few; j_call: TRBJ1-4; d_call: .; v_call: TRBV29-1
cdr3_aa: CSVKPGLAIANEQFF; cdr3_nt: TGCAGTGTTAAACCGGGACTAGCGATCGCGAATGAGCAGTTCTTC; clone_size: many; j_call: TRBJ2-1; d_call: TRBD2; v_call: TRBV20-1
cdr3_aa: CSAGGGYGYTF; cdr3_nt: TGCAGTGCCGGGGGAGGTTATGGCTACACCTTC; clone_size: few; j_call: TRBJ1-2; d_call: .; v_call: TRBV20-1
cdr3_aa: CASSLGDRDWGIF; cdr3_nt: TGCGCCAGCAGCTTGGGGGACAGGGATTGGGGCATCTTC; clone_size: few; j_call: TRBJ2-1; d_call: TRBD1; v_call: TRBV5-1
cdr3_aa: CASSRLAGLYEQYF; cdr3_nt: TGTGCCAGCAGCCGACTAGCGGGACTCTACGAGCAGTACTTC; clone_size: .; j_call: TRBJ2-7; d_call: TRBD2; v_call: TRBV2
cdr3_aa: CASSVVLDTQYF; cdr3_nt: TGTGCCAGCAGCGTCGTGCTGGATACGCAGTATTTT; clone_size: .; j_call: TRBJ2-3; d_call: .; v_call: TRBV5-6
cdr3_aa: CASRPPRAGRKYNEQFF; cdr3_nt: TGTGCCAGCAGACCGCCAAGGGCGGGACGGAAATACAATGAGCAGTTCTTC; clone_size: .; j_call: TRBJ2-1; d_call: .; v_call: TRBV27
cdr3_aa: CASSLAPSENYGYTF; cdr3_nt: TGTGCCAGCAGCTTGGCCCCCTCGGAGAACTATGGCTACACCTTC; clone_size: .; j_call: TRBJ1-2; d_call: .; v_call: TRBV5-5
cdr3_aa: CSARRPTYEQYF; cdr3_nt: TGCAGTGCTAGACGGCCTACCTACGAGCAGTACTTC; clone_size: .; j_call: TRBJ2-7; d_call: .; v_call: TRBV20-1
cdr3_aa: CASSQFGLAGGEQYF; cdr3_nt: TGTGCCAGCAGCCAATTCGGACTAGCGGGGGGCGAGCAGTACTTC; clone_size: .; j_call: TRBJ2-7; d_call: TRBD2; v_call: TRBV14
cdr3_aa: CASSLAALADTQYF; cdr3_nt: TGTGCCAGCAGCTTAGCGGCGCTGGCAGATACGCAGTATTTT; clone_size: .; j_call: TRBJ2-3; d_call: .; v_call: TRBV11-2
cdr3_aa: CSASVWTEQNYGYTF; cdr3_nt: TGCAGTGCTAGTGTCTGGACAGAACAAAACTATGGCTACACCTTC; clone_size: .; j_call: TRBJ1-2; d_call: .; v_call: TRBV20-1
cdr3_aa: CASSLGLVHEQFF; cdr3_nt: TGTGCCAGCAGCTTAGGACTAGTCCACGAGCAGTTCTTC; clone_size: .; j_call: TRBJ2-1; d_call: .; v_call: TRBV7-6
cdr3_aa: CSVARGQGNEKLFF; cdr3_nt: TGCAGCGTCGCTAGGGGGCAGGGTAATGAAAAACTGTTTTTT; clone_size: .; j_call: TRBJ1-4; d_call: TRBD1; v_call: TRBV29-1
cdr3_aa: CASSFDRGVQPQHF; cdr3_nt: TGTGCCAGCAGTTTCGACAGGGGGGTTCAGCCCCAGCATTTT; clone_size: few; j_call: TRBJ1-5; d_call: TRBD1; v_call: TRBV28